This T cell receptor beta chain was captured in a study of neurological immune-mediated disorders. The time point is: longitudinal time-point 2. TCRdb re-called the 5' RACE reads through MiXCR, storing one row per CDR3 protein. In the table there are about 80,000 distinct CDR3 sequences, over 4.5% of which are singletons. To note about this clonotype: One junction end does not reproduce the germline sequence, and a read error may be involved.

This CDR3 has 16 amino acids. Germline V gene sequence: CDR1 DFQATT, CDR2 SNEGSKA (reference sequence). Sequencing used PBMCs. This chain uses TRBV20-1 with TRBJ1-1; D perhaps matches TRBD1 (5 bases). The sequence was collected from a woman in her sixties or seventies with multiple sclerosis. The CDR3 nucleotides are TGCAGTGCTCGGGACTTCGGGGCCCTCATGAACTCTGAAGCTTTCTTT. Translating gives CSARDFGALMNSEAFF.